This T cell receptor (beta chain) was sequenced during a study of blood T cell repertoires in COVID-19. About the research overall: Samples representing acute and convalescent COVID-19 were sourced from the United States, Italy and Spain. PBMCs, B-cell-depleted T cells, or T cells were the source of the cDNA or gDNA that made up the material.

In the original analysis: Scientists estimated how many nucleated cells there were by amplifying reference gene primers. Some clones are missing from TCRdb's copy, which holds only in-frame ones; the method was immunoSEQ multiplex PCR. That table is the source of V, J and clone size, and D and trimming were worked out from the DNA. The sample shows approximately 300,000 clones, about 89% of them seen only once. This CDR3 has 14 amino acids. With 3 bases clipped from V and 5 bases from J, the junction kept 6 bases outside the gene matches. Germline V lookup: CDR1 MNHEY, CDR2 SMNVEV (reference sequence).

The V gene is TRBV27, the J gene TRBJ2-5; the match to TRBD1 covers 7 bases. The sample was peripheral blood. The sequence was obtained from a man in his forties with acute or convalescent COVID-19. CDR3 DNA sequence: TGTGCCAGCAGTTTTCGACAGGGAGTTGAGACCCAGTACTTC. Translation gives CASSFRQGVETQYF.